The rows below give T cell receptor beta chains drawn from one sample of a study of T cells in Graves' hyperthyroidism and ophthalmopathy. In TCRdb, the multiplex PCR reads were re-called with MiXCR into one record per CDR3 protein. This repertoire shows 480,000 or so distinct CDR3 sequences, approximately 15% found once; its top ten account for 15% to 20%. Sequencing was carried out using blood. These receptors all come from a woman in her late teens or twenties with Graves' hyperthyroidism. Both conserved end residues are part of each CDR3.

J,V,CDR3
TRBJ1-1,TRBV25-1,CASSGRKGETEAFF
TRBJ1-5,TRBV12-3/TRBV12-4,CASSKGQRNQPQHF
TRBJ1-1,TRBV5-6,CASSQETSGTEAFF
TRBJ1-1,TRBV19,CASSTAGTVAVGAFF
TRBJ2-6,TRBV5-1,CASSQGAGLSGANVLTF
TRBJ2-2,TRBV28,CASSLFAGSNTGELFF
TRBJ2-6,TRBV5-1,CASSLVFSPGANVLTF
TRBJ2-1,TRBV20-1,CSANVQRETEQFF
TRBJ1-6,TRBV12-3/TRBV12-4,CASRKQGNSPLHF
TRBJ2-3,TRBV2,CASSEPSGPTDTQYF
TRBJ2-7,TRBV19,CASSFGTSDSYEQYF
TRBJ2-5,TRBV12-3/TRBV12-4,CASIPPGGETQYF
TRBJ2-7,TRBV7-9,CASRKREASYEQYF
TRBJ2-3,TRBV14,CASSQDRAGGTDTQYF
TRBJ1-3,TRBV30,CARIQAPGGNTIYF
TRBJ2-5,TRBV11-2,CASSRTSLVSWETQYF
TRBJ1-1,TRBV7-3,CASSPAPEGTEAFF
TRBJ1-1,TRBV5-1,CASSLPGRVEAFF
TRBJ1-4,TRBV29-1,CSVSGTKDEKLFF
TRBJ2-1,TRBV19,CACRRAGVRGSYNEQFF
TRBJ1-2,TRBV7-2,CASSLDGEGYGYTF
TRBJ1-1,TRBV12-5,CASGAGVANTEAFF
TRBJ2-1,TRBV15,CATSRLGTRYNEQFF
TRBJ1-1,TRBV7-3,CVSSFDGVEAFF
TRBJ2-1,TRBV19,CASTPGLASYNEQFF
TRBJ2-1,TRBV24-1,CATSEGRNEQFF
TRBJ2-3,TRBV20-1,CSARSTSGRTDTQYF
TRBJ2-1,TRBV9,CASGLALEGVDEQFF
TRBJ1-1,TRBV3-1,CASSQDSRNTEAFF
TRBJ1-5,TRBV7-9,CASSLAPRQPQHF
TRBJ2-1,TRBV11-2,CASSFISLQDRGRSNEQFF
TRBJ1-1,TRBV4-1,CASSEDAYRVGGTEAFF
TRBJ1-1,TRBV7-9,CASSRTGSTEAFF
TRBJ1-2,TRBV10-3,CASQGQDSYYGYTF
TRBJ1-1,TRBV12-3/TRBV12-4,CASRWGMNTEAFF
TRBJ2-3,TRBV7-9,CASSSSGADTQYF
TRBJ2-3,TRBV2,CASSALVGPDTQYF
TRBJ1-1,TRBV20-1,CSARAGDTEAFF
TRBJ2-1,TRBV30,CAWSRDSHSYNEQFF
TRBJ2-4,TRBV12-3/TRBV12-4,CASRLTGAKNIQYF
TRBJ2-7,TRBV29-1,CSVGFSGSYEQYF
TRBJ2-5,TRBV12-3/TRBV12-4,CASTRDFGETQYF
TRBJ2-1,TRBV7-2,CASSPSGFSYNEQFF
TRBJ2-1,TRBV12-3/TRBV12-4,CASSFGLASSYNEQFF
TRBJ2-7,TRBV6-5,CASSYSKVDGLDEQYF
TRBJ1-2,TRBV10-3,CASNRRMNYGYTF
TRBJ2-3,TRBV7-3,CASSRGGSGDTQYF
TRBJ2-1,TRBV5-1,CASSLASLGQGQFF
TRBJ1-3,TRBV12-3/TRBV12-4,CASSFPPHGSGNTIYF
TRBJ1-5,TRBV27,CASSAMSNQPQHF
TRBJ2-4,TRBV12-3/TRBV12-4,CASSLWRGKNIQYF